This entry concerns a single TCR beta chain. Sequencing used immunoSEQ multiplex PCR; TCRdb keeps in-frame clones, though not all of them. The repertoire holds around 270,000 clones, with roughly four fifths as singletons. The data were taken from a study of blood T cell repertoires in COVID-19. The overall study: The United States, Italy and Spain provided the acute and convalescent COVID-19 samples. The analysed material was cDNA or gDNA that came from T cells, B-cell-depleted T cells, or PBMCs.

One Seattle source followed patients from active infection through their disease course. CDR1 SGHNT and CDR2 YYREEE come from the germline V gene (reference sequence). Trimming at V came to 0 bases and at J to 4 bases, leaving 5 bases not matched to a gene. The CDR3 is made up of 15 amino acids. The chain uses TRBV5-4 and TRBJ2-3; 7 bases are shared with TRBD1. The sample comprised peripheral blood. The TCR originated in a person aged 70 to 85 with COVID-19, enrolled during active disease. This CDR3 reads CASSLARGGPDTQYF. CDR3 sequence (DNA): TGTGCCAGCAGCTTGGCCCGAGGGGGCCCAGATACGCAGTATTTT.